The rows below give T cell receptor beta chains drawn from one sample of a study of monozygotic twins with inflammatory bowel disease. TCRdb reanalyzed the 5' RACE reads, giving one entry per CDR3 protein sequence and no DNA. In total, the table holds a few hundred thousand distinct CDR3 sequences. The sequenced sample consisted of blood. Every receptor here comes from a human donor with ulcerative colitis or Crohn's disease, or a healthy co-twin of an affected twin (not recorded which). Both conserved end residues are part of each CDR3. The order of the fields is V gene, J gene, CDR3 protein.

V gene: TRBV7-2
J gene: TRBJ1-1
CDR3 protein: CASSFKVSNTEAFF

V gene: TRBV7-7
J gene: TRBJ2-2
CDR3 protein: CASSQTGFYPGELFF

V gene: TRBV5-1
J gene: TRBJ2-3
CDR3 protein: CASSVGQGGDTQYF

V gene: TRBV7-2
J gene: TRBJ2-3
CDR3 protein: CASRPEGGGTDTQYF

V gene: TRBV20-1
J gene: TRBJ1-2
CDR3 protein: CSARAERGEFNYGYTF

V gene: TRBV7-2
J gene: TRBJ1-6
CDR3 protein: CASSLHSRGGGVSPLHF

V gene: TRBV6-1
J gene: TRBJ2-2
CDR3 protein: CASGALAGGRGELFF

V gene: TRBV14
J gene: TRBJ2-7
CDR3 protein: CASSRSTGPAYEQYF

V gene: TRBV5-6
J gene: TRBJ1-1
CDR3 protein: CASSLATTGGATEAFF

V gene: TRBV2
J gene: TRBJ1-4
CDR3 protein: CASRGDREGEKLFF

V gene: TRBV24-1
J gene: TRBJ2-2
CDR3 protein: CATSAQGRSNTGELFF

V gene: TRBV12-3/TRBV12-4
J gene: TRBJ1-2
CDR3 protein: CASSTRDAADGYTF

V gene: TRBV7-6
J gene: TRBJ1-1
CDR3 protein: CASSFLGQGEAFF

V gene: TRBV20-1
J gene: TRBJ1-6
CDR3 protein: CSAGGQGARRSPLHF

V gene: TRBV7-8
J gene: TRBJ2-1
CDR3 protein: CASSQSDWRRGNEQFF

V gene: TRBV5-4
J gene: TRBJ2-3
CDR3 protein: CASSDTTSTDTQYF

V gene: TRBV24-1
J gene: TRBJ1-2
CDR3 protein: CATSDRTGGSYGYTF

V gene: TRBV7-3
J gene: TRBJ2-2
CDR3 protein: CASSSNPAGGYRTGELFF

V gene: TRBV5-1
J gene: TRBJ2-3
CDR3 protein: CASSPTGGSITDTQYF

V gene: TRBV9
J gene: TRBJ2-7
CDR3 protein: CASSSGTGPPYEQYF

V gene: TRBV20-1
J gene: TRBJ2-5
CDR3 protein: CSARWTHQETQYF

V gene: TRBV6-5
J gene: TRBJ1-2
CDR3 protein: CASSYSGRQRFYGYTF

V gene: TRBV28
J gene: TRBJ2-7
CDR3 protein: CASSLGQGSFSEQYF

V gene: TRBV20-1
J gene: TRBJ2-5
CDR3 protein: CSAGGYRGQETQYF

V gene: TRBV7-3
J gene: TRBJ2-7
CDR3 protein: CASSPRRGQGYEQYF

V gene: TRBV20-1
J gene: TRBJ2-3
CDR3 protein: CSARAEGVTIWADTQYF

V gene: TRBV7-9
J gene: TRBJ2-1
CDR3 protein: CASSVVTGVLDEQFF

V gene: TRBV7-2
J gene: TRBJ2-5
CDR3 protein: CASSLSGGRETQYF

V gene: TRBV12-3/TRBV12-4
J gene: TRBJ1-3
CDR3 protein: CASTPGQGRSSGNTIYF

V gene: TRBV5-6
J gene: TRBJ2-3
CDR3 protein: CASSPRRDLAGTDTQYF

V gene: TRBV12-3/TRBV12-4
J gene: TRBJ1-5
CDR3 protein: CAIGFGSGNQPQHF

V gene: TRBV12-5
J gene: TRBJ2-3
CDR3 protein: CASGLVPATDTQYF

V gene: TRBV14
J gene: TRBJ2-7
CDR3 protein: CASSQGVRGSLYEQYF

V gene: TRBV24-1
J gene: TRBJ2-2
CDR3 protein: CATSDPKLPTGELFF

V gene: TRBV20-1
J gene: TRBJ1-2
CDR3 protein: CSADPGPPNYGYTF

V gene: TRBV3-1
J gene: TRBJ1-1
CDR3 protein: CASSQGGGTEAFF

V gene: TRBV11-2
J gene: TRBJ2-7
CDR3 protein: CACTGGAFNEQYF

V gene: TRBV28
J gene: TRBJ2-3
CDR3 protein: CASSSRTGTGVIWDTQYF

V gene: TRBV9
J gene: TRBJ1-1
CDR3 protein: CASSVVHRGLTEAFF

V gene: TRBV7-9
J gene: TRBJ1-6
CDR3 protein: CASSLMSYNSPLHF

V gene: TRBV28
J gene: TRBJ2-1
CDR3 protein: CASSLWRGSLYNEQFF

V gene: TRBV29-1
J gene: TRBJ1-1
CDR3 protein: CSVEARHRVNTEAFF

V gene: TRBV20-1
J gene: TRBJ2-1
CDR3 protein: CTSRGGAYNEQFF

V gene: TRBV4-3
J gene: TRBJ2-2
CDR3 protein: CASSRQAFNTGELFF

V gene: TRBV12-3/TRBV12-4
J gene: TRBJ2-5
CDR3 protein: CASSWAGSGPETQYF

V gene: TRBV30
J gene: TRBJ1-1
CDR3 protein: CAWIQSALRAEAFF

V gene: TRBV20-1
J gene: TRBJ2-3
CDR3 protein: CSARGTASTDTQYF